The rows below give T cell receptor beta chains drawn from one sample of a study of shared clonotypes between healthy human individuals. Sequencing used immunoSEQ multiplex PCR; TCRdb keeps in-frame clones, though not all of them. The sample includes around 580,000 clones, roughly 98% of them seen just once. The sample comprised naive CD8+ T cells sorted from blood. The receptors here all came from a man younger than 45 in good health. CDR3s include the opening cysteine and the closing phenylalanine or tryptophan. The order of the fields is V gene, J gene, CDR3 protein.

TRBV28	TRBJ2-3	CASSFFSGTITDTQYF
TRBV10-3	TRBJ2-7	CAISEPMDYEQYF
TRBV10-3	TRBJ2-2	CASWVPNTGELFF
TRBV9	TRBJ1-2	CASSGGTEYYYGYTF
TRBV29-1	TRBJ2-1	CSVFRWDEQFF
TRBV19	TRBJ2-7	CASSQGQGAPYEQYF
TRBV27	TRBJ2-5	CASSSPLQETQYF
TRBV7-8	TRBJ2-1	CASSLSSYNEQFF
TRBV7-9	TRBJ2-7	CASSARDRVDEQYF
TRBV14	TRBJ1-1	CASSHLVSTEAFF
TRBV10-2	TRBJ1-5	CASGRQGRSDQPQHF
TRBV13	TRBJ1-1	CASTEGLTKTEAFF
TRBV27	TRBJ2-1	CASSLQSGVNEQFF
TRBV2	TRBJ1-4	CASSEGLRGGSTNEKLFF
TRBV9	TRBJ1-5	CASSVASHGPNQPQHF
TRBV20-1	TRBJ2-5	CSASAQGGYF
TRBV11-2	TRBJ2-5	CASSFEEASGRGETQYF
TRBV5-6	TRBJ2-3	CASSLEGAGGPADTQYF
TRBV9	TRBJ2-1	CASSVAGVFDEQFF
TRBV2	TRBJ2-7	CATQGGHYEQYF
TRBV7-9	TRBJ2-7	CASSFESPWEQYF
TRBV7-2	TRBJ2-3	CASSGDTQYF
TRBV10-1	TRBJ2-2	CASKRENTGELFF
TRBV25-1	TRBJ2-6	CASSDTSGANVLTF
TRBV9	TRBJ2-1	CASSPHGGPRNEQFF
TRBV27	TRBJ2-1	CASSSSENYNEQFF
TRBV28	TRBJ2-7	CASTARELVFYEQYF
TRBV5-1	TRBJ2-1	CASSWASGTYNEQFF
TRBV29-1	TRBJ2-2	CSVEVVSGSSNTGELFF
TRBV11-3	TRBJ2-1	CASSAYTSGRTDEQFF
TRBV10-2	TRBJ2-7	CASSSDRGFHEQYF
TRBV6-4	TRBJ2-3	CASSAGRDTDTQYF
TRBV7-9	TRBJ2-7	CASSFVTSGEIYEQYF
TRBV5-1	TRBJ2-2	CASSWRGGPNTGELFF
TRBV6-1	TRBJ2-3	CASSEWRGISTDTQYF
TRBV12-5	TRBJ2-5	CASGTTGFWTQYF
TRBV13	TRBJ1-4	CASSLGLEGEKLFF
TRBV11-2	TRBJ1-1	CASSLGQGLFTEAFF
TRBV29-1	TRBJ2-7	CSVSAGTRISYEQYF
TRBV28	TRBJ2-7	CASSGPGLTYEQYF
TRBV27	TRBJ2-7	CASSPGQGHYEQYF
TRBV6-5	TRBJ2-2	CASSLAGTGELFF
TRBV7-9	TRBJ1-1	CASSLLFGQNMNTEAFF
TRBV29-1	TRBJ2-7	CSVEVENSYEQYF
TRBV27	TRBJ2-1	CASSPGAVEQFF
TRBV11-3	TRBJ2-3	CASSGSSSTDTQYF
TRBV11-2	TRBJ2-3	CASTLQGGRTDTQYF
TRBV11-2	TRBJ2-7	CASSLGLAGVYEQYF
TRBV7-2	TRBJ2-7	CASQARGTAYEQYF
TRBV4-3	TRBJ2-1	CASSQDNREGRYEQFF
TRBV30	TRBJ2-5	CAWSRSGTHQETQYF
TRBV4-1	TRBJ2-1	CASSFRTSGSSYNEQFF
TRBV29-1	TRBJ2-1	CSAEVYNEQFF
TRBV5-1	TRBJ2-3	CASSAGQVLDTQYF